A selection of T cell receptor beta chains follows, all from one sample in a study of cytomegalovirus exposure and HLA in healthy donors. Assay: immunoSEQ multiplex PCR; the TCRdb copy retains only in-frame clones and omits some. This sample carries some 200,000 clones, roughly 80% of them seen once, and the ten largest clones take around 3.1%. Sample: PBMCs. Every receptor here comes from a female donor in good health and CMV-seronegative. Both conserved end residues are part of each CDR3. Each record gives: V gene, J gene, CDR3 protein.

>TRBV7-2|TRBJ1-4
CASSLDRGPATNEKLFF
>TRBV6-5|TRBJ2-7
CASSLGVGEQYF
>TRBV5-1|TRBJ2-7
CASSAGTGGYYEQYF
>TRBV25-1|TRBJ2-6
CASSEYWQGGAEANVLTF
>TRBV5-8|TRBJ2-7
CASTSRGRAQDEQYF
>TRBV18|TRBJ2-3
CASSPDRKTDTQYF
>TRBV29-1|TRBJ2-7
CSVQGPASAYEQYF
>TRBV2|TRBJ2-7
CASSTSGRDEQYF
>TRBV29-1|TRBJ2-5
CSVSTGQIETQYF
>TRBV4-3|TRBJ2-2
CASSPQRPAGGRLSNTGELFF
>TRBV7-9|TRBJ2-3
CASSLARRQDTQYF
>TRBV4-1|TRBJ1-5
CASSHGGTVFNQPQHF
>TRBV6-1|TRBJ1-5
CASSDMTGGQPQHF
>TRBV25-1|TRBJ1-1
CASSDMNTEAFF